Following are 12 T cell receptor beta chains from one sample sequenced in a study of T cell repertoires in cytomegalovirus infection. TCRdb re-analysed the reads in MiXCR, keeping a single row per CDR3 protein. The data show 400,000 to 550,000 distinct CDR3 sequences, around 11% seen once. Input material: PBMCs. Receptor source: a human donor in good health (CMV status not recorded). Some clones in this sample may be carry-over from other donors' samples.

In this sample, this clonotype turned up many times. This chain uses TRBV6-1 with TRBJ1-2; D unclear. Germline V gene sequence: CDR1 MNHNS, CDR2 SASEGT. The CDR3 covers 14 residues. With 0 bases removed from V and 8 bases from J, the gap between germline ends came to 13 bases. The CDR3 spells CASSEAPFVGGYTF. The CDR3 DNA reads as TGTGCCAGCAGTGAAGCGCCGTTTGTCGGGGGCTACACCTTC.

This clonotype was observed many times. The V gene is TRBV10-3, the J gene TRBJ2-1, with TRBD2 identical over 13 bases. Germline V gene sequence: CDR1 ENHRY, CDR2 SYGVKD. V was pared by 2 bases and J by 0 bases, with 4 bases of the junction left unmatched. The CDR3 runs to 18 residues. The CDR3 nucleotides read TGTGCCATCAGTGAGCAGAGGACTAGCGGGAGCTCCTACAATGAGCAGTTCTTC. It specifies CAISEQRTSGSSYNEQFF.

There are many counts of this clonotype. The V and J genes are TRBV28 and TRBJ2-1, with 10 bases fitting TRBD2. The CDR3 spans 15 residues. The ends lost 2 bases at V and 10 bases at J; junction bases unmatched: 8. Germline V gene data show CDR1 as MDHEN and CDR2 as SYDVKM. The chain's CDR3 is CASSLRAGGPVEQFF. The CDR3 DNA reads TGTGCCAGCAGTTTACGAGCGGGAGGGCCGGTCGAGCAGTTCTTC.

This clonotype came up a few times. The genes are TRBV7-3 and TRBJ1-1; TRBD1 matches 8 bases. In germline, CDR1 is SGHTA, CDR2 FQGTGA. CDR3 length equals 14 residues. The V and J ends lost 5 bases and 4 bases, in that order; junction bases with no gene match: 6. The CDR3 here is CASSLQGVGTEAFF. DNA of the CDR3: TGTGCCAGCAGCCTACAGGGGGTCGGCACTGAAGCTTTCTTT.

There are many counts of this clonotype. This chain uses TRBV7-9 with TRBJ1-2; no firm D call. Germline V gene data show CDR1 as SEHNR and CDR2 as FQNEAQ (reference sequence). V lost 3 bases and J 7 bases, leaving 12 bases between the germline ends. The CDR3 contains 13 residues. CDR3 sequence: CASSFDILRGYTF. The CDR3, as DNA: TGTGCCAGCAGCTTCGACATTTTGCGTGGCTACACCTTC.

This clonotype was recorded many times. The V gene is TRBV7-9, the J gene TRBJ1-5; no clear D. Germline loops: CDR1 SEHNR, CDR2 FQNEAQ (reference sequence). This CDR3 has 16 residues. The V gene lost 1 base and the J gene lost 3 bases, with 13 bases spanning the gap. The CDR3 nucleotides are TGTGCCAGCAGCTTAGGAGGGAGAGCCAACAATCAGCCCCAGCATTTT. Translating gives CASSLGGRANNQPQHF.

This clonotype was picked up many times. This chain connects TRBV10-3 to TRBJ1-2, with TRBD1 matching over 7 bases. Germline V gene data show CDR1 as ENHRY and CDR2 as SYGVKD. The CDR3 is 14 amino acids. With V trimmed by 4 bases and J by 4 bases, 6 bases remained unmatched. CDR3 protein: CAISGDSVTYGYTF. CDR3 sequence (DNA): TGTGCCATCAGTGGGGACAGCGTAACCTATGGCTACACCTTC.

This clonotype was counted between two and nine times. V gene TRBV5-1 combines with J gene TRBJ1-1, with 8 bases aligning to TRBD1. The CDR3 length is 15 residues. J gave up 1 base and V 0 bases, and 2 bases lay outside the gene matches. Germline V gene data show CDR1 as SGHRS and CDR2 as YFSETQ. The CDR3, as DNA: TGCGCCAGCAGCTTGGAAGACAGGGGGAACACTGAAGCTTTCTTT. As protein: CASSLEDRGNTEAFF.

The chain uses TRBV6-5 and TRBJ2-7, with TRBD2 matching over 9 bases. There are 14 residues in the CDR3. J was trimmed by 9 bases and V by 2 bases; bases with no gene match: 8. Germline assignment: CDR1 MNHEY and CDR2 SVGAGI. The CDR3 sequence is CASSYVFGREGQYF. The CDR3 region has the DNA TGTGCCAGCAGTTACGTTTTCGGGCGGGAGGGGCAGTACTTC.

This clonotype was seen at least ten times. The V and J genes are TRBV7-3 and TRBJ2-3; D is undetermined. There are 13 residues in the CDR3. The germline gives CDR1 SGHTA, CDR2 FQGTGA. V was cut by 3 bases and J by 6 bases, with 10 bases left in between. The CDR3 bases are TGTGCCAGCAGCTTTCTTCCGAAGGATACGCAGTATTTT. This codes for CASSFLPKDTQYF.

This clonotype was picked up many times. The chain combines TRBV7-3 with TRBJ2-5; D is uncertain. The CDR3 runs 13 residues. Germline CDR1 reads SGHTA; CDR2 reads FQGTGA. The germline V and J ends were trimmed by 2 bases and 2 bases, with 6 bases remaining between them. The CDR3 reads CASSLDMQETQYF. The CDR3 region has the DNA TGTGCCAGCAGCTTAGACATGCAAGAGACCCAGTACTTC.

The table lists this clonotype with many counts. This CDR3 is CASSPYGTANRGIQYF. In DNA form, the CDR3 reads TGTGCCAGTAGTCCCTACGGTACGGCTAACCGAGGCATTCAGTACTTC. The V call is TRBV19, the J call TRBJ2-4; D remains unclear. CDR1 and CDR2 (germline): LNHDA, SQIVND (reference sequence). This CDR3 is built from 16 residues. V was cut by 5 bases and J by 9 bases, with 23 bases left in between. The entire variable domain, with the rest obtained from reference TRBV19 and TRBJ2-4, is as follows: DGGITQSPKYLFRKEGQNVTLSCEQNLNHDAMYWYRQDPGQGLRLIYYSQIVNDFQKGDIAEGYSVSREKKESFPLTVTSAQKNPTAFYLCASSPYGTANRGIQYFGAGTRLSVL.